What follows are 26 T cell receptor beta chains derived from one specimen sequenced in a study of blood T cells in healthy people across ages. Combining a sample-barcoded 5' primer with a J-beta primer mix, a second PCR ran for about 6 to 12 cycles. Each CDR3 protein gets one entry after TCRdb re-called the 5' RACE reads with MiXCR. Of 1.5 million to 2 million distinct CDR3 sequences in the sample, roughly two fifths were seen once. Sequencing input: blood. These receptors originate from a human donor in good health.

The chain combines TRBV6-2 or TRBV6-3 with TRBJ2-6; either TRBD1 or TRBD2 may fit D (6 bases each). In germline, CDR1 is MNHEY, CDR2 SVGEGT. This CDR3 is built from 16 residues. V was clipped by 2 bases and J by 2 bases, with 10 bases between them. CDR3 residues: CASSYTRGPGANVLTF. CDR3 nucleotide sequence: TGTGCCAGCAGTTACACCCGGGGGCCTGGGGCCAACGTCCTGACTTTC.

This clonotype was observed a handful of times. The chain has TRBV13 and TRBJ1-1; D uncertain. This CDR3 spans 15 amino acids. Germline lookup yields CDR1 PRHDT and CDR2 FYEKMQ (reference sequence). V lost 6 bases to trimming and J lost 0 bases, with 14 bases between them. Here the CDR3 reads CASSPNPILNTEAFF. The CDR3 DNA sequence: TGTGCCAGCAGTCCCAACCCCATTTTGAACACTGAAGCTTTCTTT.

This clonotype has only a few counts. V and J are TRBV28 and TRBJ2-7, with TRBD2 identical over 13 bases. The V and J ends lost 7 bases and 4 bases, in that order; junction bases with no gene match: 10. CDR3 length: 16 amino acids. Germline V gene data show CDR1 as MDHEN and CDR2 as SYDVKM. CDR3 nucleotide sequence: TGTGCCAGCACCGAACGGGGACTAGCGGGGAGATACGAGCAGTACTTC. Protein sequence: CASTERGLAGRYEQYF.

This clonotype has more than one count but fewer than ten. J is TRBJ2-3 and V is TRBV6-6; no firm D call. Germline loops: CDR1 MNHNY, CDR2 SVGAGI (reference sequence). The CDR3 length is 14 residues. The V and J ends lost 6 bases and 1 base respectively, with 11 bases between them. In DNA, the CDR3 is TGTGCCAGCAGGAAAGAACTCCGCACAGATACGCAGTATTTT. Its protein is CASRKELRTDTQYF.

V usage is TRBV5-1 and J usage is TRBJ2-3, with TRBD2 matching 12 bases. V shed 4 bases and J 4 bases; nucleotides not matched to a gene: 4. This CDR3 spans 15 amino acids. The germline CDR1 and CDR2 sequences are SGHRS and YFSETQ. CDR3 DNA sequence: TGCGCCAGCAGCAGGACTAGCGGGGTCGCAGATACGCAGTATTTT. It is translated as CASSRTSGVADTQYF.

The genes are TRBV21-1 and TRBJ1-5; the table names TRBD1, a call not compared with the DNA. TRBV21-1 counts as a pseudogene. CDR3 length equals 15 residues. The CDR3 sequence: CASEGLGGVGQPQHF. The CDR3 bases are TGTGCCAGCGAGGGTCTGGGGGGGGTCGGTCAGCCCCAGCATTTT.

The chain carries TRBV7-8 and TRBJ1-4; 10 nucleotides agree with TRBD1. The CDR3 covers 15 residues. The ends lost 3 bases at V and 6 bases at J; junction bases unmatched: 4. The germline V gene has CDR1 SGHVS and CDR2 FQNEAQ. CDR3 DNA: TGTGCCAGCAGCTTTCCCGGGACAGGGGATGAAAAACTGTTTTTT. It is translated as CASSFPGTGDEKLFF. The variable domain in full, completed from reference TRBV7-8 and TRBJ1-4, reads GAGVSQSPRYKVAKRGQDVALRCDPISGHVSLFWYQQALGQGPEFLTYFQNEAQLDKSGLPSDRFFAERPEGSVSTLKIQRTQQEDSAVYLCASSFPGTGDEKLFFGSGTQLSVL.

The rearrangement joins TRBV11-3 to TRBJ2-1; D is perhaps TRBD1 (6 bases). The ends were cut back, 4 bases at V and 9 bases at J, with 13 bases in the middle. The length of the CDR3 is 13 residues. Germline CDR1 is SGHNT and CDR2 is YENEEA. In DNA, the CDR3 is TGTGCCAGCAGCTACTCCCAGGGGACTGAGCAGTTCTTC. Its translation is CASSYSQGTEQFF. Variable domain in full (rest from reference TRBV11-3 and TRBJ2-1): EAGVVQSPRYKIIEKKQPVAFWCNPISGHNTLYWYLQNLGQGPELLIRYENEEAVDDSQLPKDRFSAERLKGVDSTLKIQPAELGDSAVYLCASSYSQGTEQFFGPGTRLTVL.

This clonotype was counted once. This chain connects TRBV3-1 to TRBJ2-6; 7 bases are shared with TRBD2. This CDR3 has 17 amino acids. Germline trimming cut 3 bases from V and 0 bases from J; bases unmatched to any gene: 5. Germline assignment: CDR1 LGHDT and CDR2 YNNKEL (reference sequence). CDR3 amino acids: CASSHWGGNSGANVLTF. The CDR3 nucleotides read TGTGCCAGCAGCCATTGGGGAGGGAACTCTGGGGCCAACGTCCTGACTTTC.

This clonotype was counted only a few times. The rearrangement joins TRBV10-3 to TRBJ2-1; the match to TRBD2 covers 11 bases. Per the germline V gene, CDR1 is ENHRY and CDR2 is SYGVKD. This CDR3 spans 17 amino acids. With 5 bases clipped from V and 6 bases from J, the junction kept 12 bases outside the gene matches. CDR3 DNA sequence: TGTGCCATCAGTATCGTAACTAGCGGGGGAGGCGTCAATGAGCAGTTCTTC. It codes for CAISIVTSGGGVNEQFF.

In its sample, this clonotype was seen a few times. The chain joins TRBV6-6 to TRBJ1-2; D is ambiguous. The germline CDR1 and CDR2 sequences are MNHNY and SVGAGI (reference sequence). Trimming took off 2 bases at V and 0 bases at J, with 13 bases between the two ends. CDR3 length: 16 amino acids. CDR3 protein: CASSYTSPHSNYGYTF. CDR3 in DNA: TGTGCCAGCAGTTACACGTCCCCCCATTCTAACTATGGCTACACCTTC.

In the case of this clonotype: An end of the junction differs from the germline gene, which may be a read error. The chain combines TRBV7-2 with TRBJ1-2; 8 nucleotides agree with TRBD1. CDR1 and CDR2 (germline): SGHTA, FQGNSA. The CDR3 is made up of 13 amino acids. The CDR3 loop reads CACSLRQGNGYTF. In DNA form, the CDR3 reads TGTGCCTGCAGCCTGCGACAGGGGAATGGCTACACCTTC.

J is TRBJ2-1 and V is TRBV24-1; the D gene could be TRBD1 or TRBD2 (5 bases each). CDR1 is KGHDR and CDR2 is SFDVKD in the germline V gene. This CDR3 has 14 residues. Between the trimmed V and J ends, which lost 9 bases and 6 bases, there was a span of 17 bases. CDR3 coding DNA: TGTGCCACCGCGATCGGGACGGAGTTCAATGAGCAGTTCTTC. Translating it yields CATAIGTEFNEQFF.

This clonotype appeared a few times. One junction end does not reproduce the germline sequence, and a read error may be involved. CDR3 DNA sequence: TGTGCCAACAGCTTAGCGGGGGAAATTGGTTATGGCTACACCTTC. Protein product: CANSLAGEIGYGYTF. This chain joins TRBV7-2 and TRBJ1-2, with D possibly being TRBD1 (5 bases). The CDR3 length is 15 residues. CDR1 is SGHTA and CDR2 is FQGNSA in the germline V gene. The variable domain in full, completed from reference TRBV7-2 and TRBJ1-2, reads GAGVSQSPSNKVTEKGKDVELRCDPISGHTALYWYRQSLGQGLEFLIYFQGNSAPDKSGLPSDRFSAERTGGSVSTLTIQRTQQEDSAVYLCANSLAGEIGYGYTFGSGTRLTVV.

There are many counts of this clonotype. The CDR3 bases are TGCAGCGTTGAAGGGGCCGCGGAAGGCTACACCTTC. Residues: CSVEGAAEGYTF. The chain has TRBV29-1 and TRBJ1-2; D not resolved. V was trimmed by 1 base and J by 8 bases, leaving 11 bases between them. Germline V gives CDR1 SQVTM, CDR2 ANQGSEA. The CDR3 is 12 amino acids.

This clonotype was counted a few times. Compared with germline, one end of the junction differs, possibly owing to a read error. The V and J genes are TRBV29-1 and TRBJ2-1, with 9 bases aligning to TRBD2. This CDR3 is built from 14 residues. Germline lookup yields CDR1 SQVTM and CDR2 ANQGSEA. This chain's CDR3 is CSVKRGDVYNGQFF. CDR3 sequence (DNA): TGCAGCGTTAAGCGGGGGGACGTTTACAATGGGCAGTTCTTC.

The table lists this clonotype with a few counts. This chain connects TRBV10-2 to TRBJ2-1, with TRBD2 matching over 13 bases. Germline CDR1 is WSHSY and CDR2 is SAAADI. The CDR3 consists of 15 residues. Trimming at V came to 7 bases and at J to 6 bases, leaving 6 bases not matched to a gene. The CDR3 is CASMKRTSGGNEQFF. DNA of the CDR3: TGCGCCAGCATGAAGAGGACTAGCGGGGGCAATGAGCAGTTCTTC.

The gene calls are TRBV20-1 and TRBJ1-2; no firm D call. This CDR3 is built from 15 residues. Germline V gene sequence: CDR1 DFQATT, CDR2 SNEGSKA (reference sequence). V gave up 0 bases and J gave up 2 bases, with 13 bases separating them. CDR3 nucleotide sequence: TGCAGTGCTAGAGAATACAAGGGTTTGAACTATGGCTACACCTTC. Its protein is CSAREYKGLNYGYTF.

The chain joins TRBV7-2 to TRBJ1-2, with unresolved D. The CDR3 runs to 13 residues. In germline, CDR1 is SGHTA, CDR2 FQGNSA. Trimming shortened V by 3 bases and J by 4 bases, and 9 bases separated the two germline ends. CDR3 coding DNA: TGTGCCAGCAGCTTGGGAATCTTCTATGGCTACACCTTC. Protein sequence: CASSLGIFYGYTF.

The J gene is TRBJ2-5, the V gene TRBV6-1; D could derive from TRBD1 or TRBD2 (5 bases each). This CDR3 contains 14 residues. Trimming stripped 4 bases from V and 2 bases from J, with 11 bases between. Per the germline V gene, CDR1 is MNHNS and CDR2 is SASEGT. The CDR3 coding sequence is TGTGCCAGCAGTGGGGGACCGTTACAAGAGACCCAGTACTTC. Its translation: CASSGGPLQETQYF.

The rearrangement links TRBV27 to TRBJ1-2; D ambiguous. Germline CDR1 and CDR2: MNHEY and SMNVEV (reference sequence). CDR3 length equals 14 residues. The V and J ends lost 0 bases and 6 bases respectively, with 11 bases between them. Here the CDR3 DNA reads TGTGCCAGCAGTTTATCCGGCGGAGTTGATGGCTACACCTTC. This translates into CASSLSGGVDGYTF.

Concerning this clonotype itself: Its ends do not fully match the called genes, so a read error is possible. This chain uses TRBV5-5 with TRBJ2-1; TRBD1 is a possible D gene (7 bases). This CDR3 contains 15 residues. The germline V gene has CDR1 SGHKS and CDR2 YYEKEE (reference sequence). CDR3 nucleotides: TGTGCCGGCAGCTGGGGGGACAGCTTTTACAATGAGCAGTTCTTC. Amino acids: CAGSWGDSFYNEQFF.

The chain uses TRBV4-1 and TRBJ2-1; TRBD1 is a possible D gene (6 bases). The germline V gene has CDR1 MGHRA and CDR2 YSYEKL. Trimming pared 2 bases from V and 8 bases from J, leaving 13 bases between. This CDR3 has 14 amino acids. This CDR3 reads CASSQLQGIDEQFF. The CDR3 nucleotides are TGCGCCAGCAGCCAACTACAGGGTATCGATGAGCAGTTCTTC.

This clonotype came up a few times. The V and J genes are TRBV5-1 and TRBJ1-6; 12 bases align to TRBD1. Germline V gives CDR1 SGHRS, CDR2 YFSETQ. This CDR3 is 17 amino acids long. V dropped 0 bases and J dropped 13; count of bases not matched to a gene: 11. CDR3: CASSLAWDRGRGDPLHF. The CDR3 bases are TGCGCCAGCAGCTTGGCCTGGGACAGGGGGCGCGGAGACCCCCTCCACTTT.

A note on this clonotype: An end of the junction does not agree with germline; a read error may underlie this. The chain carries TRBV3-1 and TRBJ2-5; D ambiguous. Germline CDR1 LGHDT, CDR2 YNNKEL (reference sequence). The CDR3 sequence is 12 residues long. The CDR3 region is CAGSREEKTQYF. In nucleotides, the CDR3 is TGTGCCGGCAGCCGCGAAGAGAAGACCCAGTACTTC.

J is TRBJ2-3 and V is TRBV6-1, with TRBD1 as a possible D gene (6 bases). V lost 6 bases and J lost 10, with 11 bases in between. From germline, CDR1 is MNHNS and CDR2 SASEGT. The CDR3 length is 11 residues. CDR3 DNA sequence: TGTGCCAGCAGGTCACAGGGAGCGCAGTATTTT. Protein sequence: CASRSQGAQYF.